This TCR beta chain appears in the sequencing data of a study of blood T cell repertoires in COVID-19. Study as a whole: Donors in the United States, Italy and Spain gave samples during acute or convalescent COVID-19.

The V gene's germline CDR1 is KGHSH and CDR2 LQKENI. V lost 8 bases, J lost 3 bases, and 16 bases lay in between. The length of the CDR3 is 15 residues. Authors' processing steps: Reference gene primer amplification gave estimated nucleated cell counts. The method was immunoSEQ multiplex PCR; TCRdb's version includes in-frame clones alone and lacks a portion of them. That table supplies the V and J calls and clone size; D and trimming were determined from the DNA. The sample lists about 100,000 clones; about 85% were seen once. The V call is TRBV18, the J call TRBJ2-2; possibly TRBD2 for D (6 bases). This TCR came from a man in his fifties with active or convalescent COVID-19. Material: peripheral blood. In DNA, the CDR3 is TGTGCCAGCCGCGGGGTCCAGAGGGACACCGGGGAGCTGTTTTTT. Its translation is CASRGVQRDTGELFF.